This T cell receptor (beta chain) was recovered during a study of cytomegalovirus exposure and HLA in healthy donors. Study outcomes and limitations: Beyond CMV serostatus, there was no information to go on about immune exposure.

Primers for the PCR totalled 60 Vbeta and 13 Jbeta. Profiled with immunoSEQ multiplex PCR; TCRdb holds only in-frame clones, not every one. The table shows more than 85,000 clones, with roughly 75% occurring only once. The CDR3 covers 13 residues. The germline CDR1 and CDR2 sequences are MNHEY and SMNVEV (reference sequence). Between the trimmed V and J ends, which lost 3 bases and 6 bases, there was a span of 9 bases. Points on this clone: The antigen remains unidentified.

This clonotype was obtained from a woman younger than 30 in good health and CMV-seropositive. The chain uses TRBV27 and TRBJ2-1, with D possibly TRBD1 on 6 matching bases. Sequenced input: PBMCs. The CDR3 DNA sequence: TGTGCCAGCAGTTTCGGCAGGGGCAATGAGCAGTTCTTC. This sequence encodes CASSFGRGNEQFF.